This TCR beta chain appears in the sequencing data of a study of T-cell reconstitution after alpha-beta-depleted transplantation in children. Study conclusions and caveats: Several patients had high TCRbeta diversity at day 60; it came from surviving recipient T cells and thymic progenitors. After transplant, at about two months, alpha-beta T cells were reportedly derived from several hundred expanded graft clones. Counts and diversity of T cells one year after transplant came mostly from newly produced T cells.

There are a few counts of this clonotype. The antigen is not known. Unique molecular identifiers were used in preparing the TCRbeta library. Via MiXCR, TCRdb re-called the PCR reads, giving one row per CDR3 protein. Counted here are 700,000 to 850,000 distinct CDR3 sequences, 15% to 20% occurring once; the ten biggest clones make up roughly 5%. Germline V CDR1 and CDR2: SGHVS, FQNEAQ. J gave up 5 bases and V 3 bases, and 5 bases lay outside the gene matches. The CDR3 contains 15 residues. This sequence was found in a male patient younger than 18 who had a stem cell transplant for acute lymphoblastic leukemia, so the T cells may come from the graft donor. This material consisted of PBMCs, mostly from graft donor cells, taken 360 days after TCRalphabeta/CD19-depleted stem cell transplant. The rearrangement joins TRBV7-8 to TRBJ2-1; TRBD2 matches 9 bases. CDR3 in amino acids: CASSLSGRSNNEQFF. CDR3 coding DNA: TGTGCCAGCAGCTTGAGCGGGAGGAGCAACAATGAGCAGTTCTTC. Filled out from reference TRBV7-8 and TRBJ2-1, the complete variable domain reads GAGVSQSPRYKVAKRGQDVALRCDPISGHVSLFWYQQALGQGPEFLTYFQNEAQLDKSGLPSDRFFAERPEGSVSTLKIQRTQQEDSAVYLCASSLSGRSNNEQFFGPGTRLTVL.